This T cell receptor (beta chain) was retrieved from a study of blood T cell repertoires in COVID-19. Whole-study context: From the United States, Italy and Spain came samples of acute and convalescent COVID-19.

The J segment lost 8 bases and the V segment lost 7 bases, leaving 5 bases of the junction unmatched. This CDR3 is 12 amino acids long. Looked up from germline, CDR1 is WSHSY and CDR2 is SAAADI. Clones were read by immunoSEQ multiplex PCR, and TCRdb kept only the in-frame ones, dropping some. Of 200,000 to 250,000 clones listed, less than 85% are singletons. Cohorts were determined from participant-reported clinical history. This receptor was taken from a man in his forties who had recovered from COVID-19. The chain links TRBV10-2 to TRBJ1-2; TRBD1 agrees at 9 bases. Input material: PBMCs or T cells enriched from blood (not recorded which). CDR3 amino acids: CASTGQGSGYTF. DNA for the CDR3: TGCGCCAGCACTGGACAGGGGAGCGGCTACACCTTC.